The T cell receptor beta chain described here comes from a study of blood T cell repertoires in COVID-19. Profiled with immunoSEQ multiplex PCR; TCRdb holds only in-frame clones, not every one. The sample consists of tens of thousands of clones, 88% of them appearing once. CDR1 is SGHRS, CDR2 YFSETQ, per germline. CDR3 length: 15 amino acids. V was pared by 2 bases and J by 3 bases, with 13 bases between. The TCR comes from a human donor in a cohort sampled during active COVID-19. The rearrangement joins TRBV5-1 to TRBJ2-3, with a weak D call TRBD2 (6 bases). What was sequenced was peripheral blood. DNA of the CDR3: TGCGCCAGCAGCTTTGGAGGGCAGAAAACAGATACGCAGTATTTT. Its protein is CASSFGGQKTDTQYF.